This T cell receptor (beta chain) originates from a study of blood T cell repertoires in COVID-19. Study-wide context: The United States, Italy and Spain were the sources of the acute and convalescent COVID-19 samples. Sources were T cells, B-cell-depleted T cells, or PBMCs; the material itself was cDNA or gDNA.

CDR1 is MNHEY and CDR2 is SVGAGI in the germline V gene. This CDR3 contains 14 residues. V was cut by 2 bases and J by 4 bases, with 11 bases left in between. This clone was counted once. Authors' methods: Nucleated cell number was recorded as an estimate derived from reference gene primer amplification. Profiled with immunoSEQ multiplex PCR; TCRdb holds only in-frame clones, not every one. Clone size and the V and J calls come from that table; the DNA yielded D and trimming. In the table there are around 300,000 clones, 75% to 90% of which are singletons. The V call is TRBV6-5, the J call TRBJ1-2, with a weak D call TRBD1 (5 bases). The receptor comes from a woman aged 30 to 39 with active or convalescent COVID-19. Sequencing was done on a sample of peripheral blood. CDR3 loop: CASSYGAGTYGYTF. Written as DNA, the CDR3 is TGTGCCAGCAGTTACGGGGCGGGAACCTATGGCTACACCTTC.